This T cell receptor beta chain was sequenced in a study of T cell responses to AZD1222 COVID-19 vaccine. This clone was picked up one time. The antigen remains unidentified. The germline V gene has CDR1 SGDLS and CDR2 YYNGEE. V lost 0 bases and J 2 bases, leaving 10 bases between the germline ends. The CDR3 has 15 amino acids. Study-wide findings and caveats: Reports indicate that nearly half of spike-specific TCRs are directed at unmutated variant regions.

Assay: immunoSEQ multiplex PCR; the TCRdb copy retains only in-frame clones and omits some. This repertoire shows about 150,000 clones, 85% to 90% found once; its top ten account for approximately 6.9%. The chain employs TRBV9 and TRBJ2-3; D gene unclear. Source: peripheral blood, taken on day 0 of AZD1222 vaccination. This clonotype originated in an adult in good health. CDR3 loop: CASSVADLTTDTQYF. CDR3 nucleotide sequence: TGTGCCAGCAGCGTAGCCGACCTCACCACAGATACGCAGTATTTT. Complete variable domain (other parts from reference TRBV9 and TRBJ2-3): DSGVTQTPKHLITATGQRVTLRCSPRSGDLSVYWYQQSLDQGLQFLIQYYNGEERAKGNILERFSAQQFPDLHSELNLSSLELGDSALYFCASSVADLTTDTQYFGPGTRLTVL.